This TCR beta chain was recorded in a study of shared clonotypes between healthy human individuals. TCRdb keeps only in-frame clones here, not all; method: immunoSEQ multiplex PCR. The table records approximately 510,000 clones, 75% to 85% of them present only once. Germline V gene data show CDR1 as GTSNPN and CDR2 as SVGIG (reference sequence). Trimming took off 0 bases at V and 6 bases at J, with 15 bases between the two ends. The CDR3 extends over 14 amino acids. This sequence was found in a woman in her 40s in good health. Some clones in this sample may be carry-over from other donors' samples. V gene TRBV30 combines with J gene TRBJ2-7, with a possible D match to TRBD2 (7 bases). Sample: PBMCs. This CDR3 is CAWSVLGGLGEQYF. The CDR3, as DNA: TGTGCCTGGAGTGTACTGGGGGGGCTGGGCGAGCAGTACTTC.